This passage covers 27 T cell receptor beta chains from one sample sequenced in a study of T cells expressing NK-cell markers. TCRdb reprocessed the 5' RACE reads; each CDR3 protein has one entry and no DNA is given. The table counts about 460,000 distinct CDR3 sequences; approximately 1.5% lies in the top ten. Sequenced input: blood T cells: a sorted CD56 or NKG2C T cell subset, CD4+ or CD8+ T cells, or bulk PBMC T cells (not recorded which). These receptors came from a woman in her 50s in good health.

J is TRBJ2-7 and V is TRBV11-2; lacking DNA, the TRBD1 call made by TCRdb goes unchecked. Germline V gene lookup returns CDR1 SGHAT and CDR2 FQNNGV. CDR3 length: 14 residues. CDR3 protein: CASSEPKGRYEQYF.

The CDR3 spells CASSLRGLAVQFF. This chain links TRBV11-2 with TRBJ2-1; the TCRdb call, TRBD2, lacks DNA for checking. The CDR3 is 13 amino acids. Looked up from germline, CDR1 is SGHAT and CDR2 is FQNNGV.

J is TRBJ2-7 and V is TRBV3-1. Germline V gene data show CDR1 as LGHDT and CDR2 as YNNKEL (reference sequence). This CDR3 spans 15 amino acids. CDR3 amino acids: CASSQDNGPSYEQYF.

The chain employs TRBV19 and TRBJ2-2; the TCRdb call, TRBD2, lacks DNA for checking. Germline loops: CDR1 LNHDA, CDR2 SQIVND (reference sequence). The CDR3 is made up of 17 amino acids. CDR3 residues: CASTPPGRVHGTGELFF. Full variable domain (outside the CDR3, taken from reference TRBV19 and TRBJ2-2): DGGITQSPKYLFRKEGQNVTLSCEQNLNHDAMYWYRQDPGQGLRLIYYSQIVNDFQKGDIAEGYSVSREKKESFPLTVTSAQKNPTAFYLCASTPPGRVHGTGELFFGEGSRLTVL.

The chain carries TRBV4-1 and TRBJ1-4. Germline V lookup: CDR1 MGHRA, CDR2 YSYEKL. CDR3 length equals 15 residues. This CDR3 reads CASSRFRALNEKLFF.

The V and J genes are TRBV7-6 and TRBJ2-3; as DNA is missing, the TRBD2 call by TCRdb cannot be tested. Germline V gives CDR1 SGHVS, CDR2 FNYEAQ. This CDR3 spans 16 amino acids. The CDR3: CASSEAGLAVTDTQYF.

V is TRBV2 and J is TRBJ2-1. The length of the CDR3 is 13 residues. CDR1 and CDR2 (germline): SNHLY, FYNNEI. The chain's CDR3 is CASRRFGVNEQFF.

The rearrangement uses TRBV19 and TRBJ2-1; TCRdb's D call, TRBD1, is unchecked because there is no DNA. Germline assignment: CDR1 LNHDA and CDR2 SQIVND (reference sequence). The CDR3 runs to 16 residues. CDR3 in amino acids: CASSKMSLTAYNEQFF.

The rearrangement uses TRBV5-4 and TRBJ1-1. This CDR3 is built from 15 residues. Germline V gene lookup returns CDR1 SGHNT and CDR2 YYREEE (reference sequence). The CDR3 region is CASSLGDLRHTEAFF.

This chain connects TRBV20-1 to TRBJ2-1. Germline V gives CDR1 DFQATT, CDR2 SNEGSKA (reference sequence). The CDR3 is 13 amino acids. The CDR3: CSARDLFRTSQFF.

The V and J genes are TRBV6-4 and TRBJ1-1. This CDR3 is built from 14 residues. Germline lookup yields CDR1 MRHNA and CDR2 SNTAGT. The CDR3 spells CASRGEGPWTEAFF.

V is TRBV12-3 or TRBV12-4 and J is TRBJ2-2; there is no DNA to check the TCRdb D call of TRBD2. CDR3 length: 14 amino acids. The CDR3 reads CASRTTGTYGELFF.

The chain recombines TRBV5-1 with TRBJ2-3. The length of the CDR3 is 12 residues. Germline-derived CDR1 and CDR2 are SGHRS and YFSETQ. The CDR3 here is CASSQSADTQYF.

V gene TRBV27 combines with J gene TRBJ1-4; with no DNA, the TCRdb D assignment of TRBD1 cannot be verified. The length of the CDR3 is 15 residues. Germline CDR1 and CDR2: MNHEY and SMNVEV (reference sequence). CDR3 region: CASSLSAGSNEKLFF.

The chain links TRBV3-1 to TRBJ2-1. Germline loops: CDR1 LGHDT, CDR2 YNNKEL (reference sequence). This CDR3 spans 13 amino acids. The CDR3 spells CASSQAGVYEQFF.

The V gene is TRBV19, the J gene TRBJ2-1; TCRdb lists TRBD2, though no DNA is available to test this call. CDR3 length: 16 residues. From germline, CDR1 is LNHDA and CDR2 SQIVND (reference sequence). The CDR3 here is CASSMSGTSGVDEQFF.

The chain uses TRBV19 and TRBJ2-7; TCRdb's D call, TRBD1, is unchecked because there is no DNA. The CDR3 runs 15 residues. The germline gives CDR1 LNHDA, CDR2 SQIVND (reference sequence). Here the CDR3 reads CASSILGQGINEQYF.

This chain links TRBV7-9 with TRBJ1-2; TCRdb's D call, TRBD1, is unchecked because there is no DNA. CDR1 is SEHNR, CDR2 FQNEAQ, per germline (reference sequence). The CDR3 spans 16 residues. CDR3 sequence: CASSHGQVDTNYGYTF.

The chain carries TRBV7-9 and TRBJ2-5. This CDR3 region has 14 residues. Germline V gene data show CDR1 as SEHNR and CDR2 as FQNEAQ (reference sequence). The CDR3 protein is CASSLETNQETQYF.

The rearrangement uses TRBV25-1 and TRBJ2-2; TCRdb calls TRBD2, which cannot be checked without DNA. CDR1 and CDR2 from the germline V gene are MGHDK and SYGVNS. The CDR3 is 13 residues long. The CDR3 here is CASSEQDYGELFF.

V usage is TRBV7-8 and J usage is TRBJ1-2. The CDR3 is made up of 15 amino acids. Germline V lookup: CDR1 SGHVS, CDR2 FQNEAQ. This chain's CDR3 is CASSLRAGLNYGYTF.

The gene calls are TRBV3-1 and TRBJ2-4; no DNA is available, so the TRBD2 call from TCRdb remains unchecked. CDR1 and CDR2 (germline): LGHDT, YNNKEL (reference sequence). The CDR3 runs 14 residues. The CDR3 here is CASSLTSAQNIQYF.

The chain couples TRBV21-1 to TRBJ1-6; TCRdb calls TRBD1, which cannot be checked without DNA. TRBV21-1 is a pseudogene locus. This CDR3 is 14 amino acids long. The chain's CDR3 is CASRSGTVSSPLHF.

This chain connects TRBV12-3 or TRBV12-4 to TRBJ2-3; TCRdb returns TRBD2, unconfirmable since there is no DNA. The CDR3 covers 16 residues. The CDR3 region is CASSLFAGGGSDTQYF.

The chain recombines TRBV5-6 with TRBJ2-2. CDR3 length: 15 amino acids. Germline V gene data show CDR1 as SGHDT and CDR2 as YYEEEE. The CDR3 protein is CASSVDTRITGELFF.

This rearrangement joins TRBV5-1 to TRBJ2-1; TCRdb outputs TRBD2, but without DNA this stays unchecked. Germline CDR1 is SGHRS and CDR2 is YFSETQ. The length of the CDR3 is 13 residues. This chain's CDR3 is CASSSPARNEQFF.

The chain links TRBV28 to TRBJ2-5; no DNA is available, so the TRBD1 call from TCRdb remains unchecked. The CDR3 covers 15 residues. Germline V gives CDR1 MDHEN, CDR2 SYDVKM. The CDR3 is CASSHMDRGQETQYF.